The 27 T cell receptor beta chains reported below all come from one sample, sequenced in a study of cytomegalovirus exposure and HLA in healthy donors. Use of 60 Vbeta and 13 Jbeta primers characterized the PCR. The repertoire was sequenced with immunoSEQ multiplex PCR; TCRdb's copy has only in-frame clones and lacks some. Of roughly 200,000 clones detected, more than 80% appear once; the ten largest clones hold 2.9%. The sequenced sample consisted of PBMCs. All receptors come from a man aged 30 to 39 in good health and CMV-seronegative.

In regard to this clone: At one end, the junction sequence differs from germline, possibly due to a read error. The V call is TRBV5-1, the J call TRBJ2-6, with 7 bases aligning to TRBD1. This CDR3 is built from 15 residues. Looked up from germline, CDR1 is SGHRS and CDR2 is YFSETQ. The CDR3 sequence: CASSLEGAGASVLTF. The CDR3 DNA reads TGCGCCAGCAGCTTGGAGGGGGCAGGGGCCAGCGTCCTGACTTTC. Variable domain in full (rest from reference TRBV5-1 and TRBJ2-6): KAGVTQTPRYLIKTRGQQVTLSCSPISGHRSVSWYQQTPGQGLQFLFEYFSETQRNKGNFPGRFSGRQFSNSRSEMNVSTLELGDSALYLCASSLEGAGASVLTFGAGSRLTVL.

This chain links TRBV6-1 with TRBJ2-3, with TRBD1 matching over 7 bases. The junction had 13 bases not matched to a gene; V was cut back by 10 bases and J by 6 bases. CDR1 is MNHNS and CDR2 is SASEGT in the germline V gene. The CDR3 runs 14 residues. The CDR3 DNA is TGTGCCACCTCAGGACAGGTTATTGCGGATACGCAGTATTTT. Protein: CATSGQVIADTQYF.

CDR3 sequence: CASSQGRGNNEKLFF. The CDR3 DNA sequence: TGCGCCAGCAGCCAAGGCAGGGGGAATAATGAAAAACTGTTTTTT. The rearrangement joins TRBV4-1 to TRBJ1-4, with TRBD1 matching over 7 bases. The CDR3 has 15 residues. The germline V gene encodes CDR1 MGHRA and CDR2 YSYEKL. With 1 base clipped from V and 4 bases from J, the junction kept 3 bases outside the gene matches.

This chain connects TRBV4-1 to TRBJ1-2, with 7 positions matching TRBD1. This CDR3 spans 17 amino acids. V trimming: 0 bases; J trimming: 2 bases; junction bases outside the gene matches: 9. CDR1 is MGHRA, CDR2 YSYEKL, per germline. This CDR3 is CASSQDQGRTGNYGYTF. The CDR3 DNA reads TGCGCCAGCAGCCAAGATCAGGGAAGGACAGGCAACTATGGCTACACCTTC.

The chain combines TRBV19 with TRBJ2-1, with TRBD1 matching over 7 bases. V shed 6 bases and J 3 bases; nucleotides not matched to a gene: 8. The germline CDR1 and CDR2 sequences are LNHDA and SQIVND (reference sequence). The CDR3 has 15 residues. The CDR3: CASRKTGEIYNEQFF. CDR3 DNA sequence: TGTGCCAGTAGAAAAACAGGGGAAATCTACAATGAGCAGTTCTTC.

The chain has TRBV18 and TRBJ1-2; D unclear. Germline values: CDR1 KGHSH, CDR2 LQKENI. V shed 2 bases and J shed 4 bases, with 17 bases lying between them. The CDR3 sequence is 16 residues long. This chain's CDR3 is CASSPFGPNPGYGYTF. DNA of the CDR3: TGTGCCAGCTCACCATTTGGGCCCAACCCCGGCTATGGCTACACCTTC.

The rearrangement uses TRBV6-5 and TRBJ2-7; D may be TRBD1 (7 bases). The germline V gene has CDR1 MNHEY and CDR2 SVGAGI. This CDR3 region has 15 residues. With 5 bases removed from V and 2 bases from J, the gap between germline ends came to 16 bases. CDR3 in amino acids: CASSPQGSGAYEQYF. The CDR3 DNA reads as TGTGCCAGCAGTCCACAGGGGTCGGGAGCCTACGAGCAGTACTTC.

V and J are TRBV9 and TRBJ1-2, with a tentative D call TRBD1 (6 bases). Trimming left V 0 bases short and J 8 bases short, with 20 bases between. Per germline, CDR1 SGDLS and CDR2 YYNGEE. This CDR3 spans 16 amino acids. CDR3 coding DNA: TGTGCCAGCAGCGTAGCTTCAGGGGCCCCGTATAAAGGCTACACCTTC. The encoded protein is CASSVASGAPYKGYTF.

This clone has a single count. The chain recombines TRBV18 with TRBJ2-7; weak D call: TRBD1 (5 bases). V was shortened by 1 base and J by 4 bases, with 14 bases between the two germline ends. The CDR3 extends over 15 amino acids. Germline V CDR1 and CDR2: KGHSH, LQKENI. CDR3 sequence: CASSPRQGPRYEQYF. The CDR3, as DNA: TGTGCCAGCTCACCACGGCAGGGTCCACGGTACGAGCAGTACTTC.

This chain uses TRBV29-1 with TRBJ2-7, with 7 bases lining up with TRBD1. The CDR3 totals 15 residues. Germline CDR1 reads SQVTM; CDR2 reads ANQGSEA. The V segment lost 2 bases and the J segment 3 bases; nucleotides outside the gene matches: 10. CDR3 amino acids: CSVEREGQTDYEQYF. DNA for the CDR3: TGCAGCGTTGAACGAGAGGGACAGACCGACTACGAGCAGTACTTC.

Points on this clone: The same CDR3 also results from other DNA sequences found in this sample. The rearrangement links TRBV15 to TRBJ1-1; no reliable D call. The CDR3 totals 15 residues. Germline V gene lookup returns CDR1 LNHNV and CDR2 YYDKDF (reference sequence). Trimming left V 0 bases short and J 2 bases short, with 10 bases between. CDR3 DNA: TGTGCCACCAGCAGAGATCAGCGATTCAACACTGAAGCTTTCTTT. This sequence encodes CATSRDQRFNTEAFF.

This chain joins TRBV6-1 and TRBJ2-3; TRBD2 is a possible D gene (6 bases). Trimming cost V 6 bases and J 1 base, with 14 bases left between them. The CDR3 sequence is 15 residues long. The germline V gene has CDR1 MNHNS and CDR2 SASEGT. CDR3 loop: CASSSRASGTDTQYF. CDR3 nucleotides: TGTGCCAGCAGCTCAAGGGCTAGCGGCACAGATACGCAGTATTTT.

The J gene is TRBJ2-1, the V gene TRBV9; 7 positions agree with TRBD2. With V trimmed by 0 bases and J by 12 bases, 6 bases remained unmatched. The germline V gene has CDR1 SGDLS and CDR2 YYNGEE. The CDR3 runs to 13 residues. CDR3 sequence: CASSVDDRGVQFF. Written as DNA, the CDR3 is TGTGCCAGCAGCGTAGACGACCGGGGGGTGCAGTTCTTC. Based on the CDR3 plus reference TRBV9 and TRBJ2-1, the full variable domain is DSGVTQTPKHLITATGQRVTLRCSPRSGDLSVYWYQQSLDQGLQFLIQYYNGEERAKGNILERFSAQQFPDLHSELNLSSLELGDSALYFCASSVDDRGVQFFGPGTRLTVL.

In this sample, this clone turned up a few times. The rearrangement links TRBV9 to TRBJ1-2, with D perhaps matching TRBD1 (5 bases). Trimming shortened V by 3 bases and J by 6 bases, and 15 bases separated the two germline ends. CDR1 SGDLS and CDR2 YYNGEE come from the germline V gene. The CDR3 totals 14 residues. Here the CDR3 DNA reads TGTGCCAGCAGCGGCAGGGCCCATGTGGATGGCTACACCTTC. Residues: CASSGRAHVDGYTF.

V gene TRBV5-6 combines with J gene TRBJ1-2; TRBD1 is a possible D gene (5 bases). V dropped 4 bases and J dropped 4 bases, with 14 bases sitting between them. The CDR3 is made up of 14 amino acids. CDR1 and CDR2 from the germline V gene are SGHDT and YYEEEE. This chain's CDR3 is CASSPRGGPYGYTF. CDR3 bases: TGTGCCAGCAGCCCAAGGGGAGGACCCTATGGCTACACCTTC.

The count of this clone is one. The V and J genes are TRBV7-2 and TRBJ2-7; TRBD1 aligns across 7 bases. CDR3 length equals 13 residues. The V and J ends lost 5 bases and 3 bases, in that order; junction bases with no gene match: 4. The germline CDR1 and CDR2 sequences are SGHTA and FQGNSA. CDR3 protein: CASSQRQGYEQYF. The CDR3 nucleotides read TGTGCCAGCAGCCAACGACAGGGCTACGAGCAGTACTTC.

V usage is TRBV28 and J usage is TRBJ1-4, with 11 bases matching TRBD1. V was clipped by 3 bases and J by 8 bases; unmatched bases: 11. The CDR3 runs to 17 residues. CDR1 is MDHEN and CDR2 is SYDVKM in the germline V gene. This chain's CDR3 is CASSLARTGGALEKLFF. Written as DNA, the CDR3 is TGTGCCAGCAGTTTGGCTCGGACAGGGGGCGCTTTGGAAAAACTGTTTTTT.

V usage is TRBV7-9 and J usage is TRBJ1-2; tentatively, D is TRBD1 (6 bases). V lost 1 base and J lost 4, with 10 bases in between. The germline CDR1 and CDR2 sequences are SEHNR and FQNEAQ (reference sequence). CDR3 length: 14 residues. CDR3 sequence (DNA): TGTGCCAGCAGCTTAGGAACAGGGCGCTATGGCTACACCTTC. It translates to CASSLGTGRYGYTF.

The genes are TRBV28 and TRBJ1-2, with D unclear. The CDR3 extends over 13 amino acids. Deletions cut 10 bases from V and 7 bases from J, with 19 bases between. CDR1 is MDHEN, CDR2 SYDVKM, per germline. CDR3 residues: CATQTRLVFGYTF. The CDR3 DNA is TGTGCCACCCAAACGCGATTAGTCTTTGGCTACACCTTC.

The rearrangement links TRBV7-2 to TRBJ2-5; possible D gene TRBD1, 6 bases. V lost 1 base to trimming and J lost 0 bases, with 9 bases between them. CDR1 SGHTA and CDR2 FQGNSA come from the germline V gene. The CDR3 is 15 residues long. The CDR3: CASSLGTVYQETQYF. DNA for the CDR3: TGTGCCAGCAGCTTAGGGACAGTGTACCAAGAGACCCAGTACTTC.

The rearrangement joins TRBV28 to TRBJ2-3, with 7 bases that match TRBD1. Per germline, CDR1 MDHEN and CDR2 SYDVKM. This CDR3 has 17 amino acids. The V and J ends lost 4 bases and 2 bases, in that order; junction bases with no gene match: 12. DNA of the CDR3: TGTGCCAGCAGTTGGGCAGGGGGTGAAACCTCCACAGATACGCAGTATTTT. Its translation: CASSWAGGETSTDTQYF.

The chain carries TRBV9 and TRBJ2-1; D is unclear. CDR1 and CDR2 from the germline V gene are SGDLS and YYNGEE. This CDR3 has 16 residues. Trimming cost V 0 bases and J 5 bases, with 15 bases left between them. CDR3 nucleotides: TGTGCCAGCAGCGTAGGACCTGACTCCAAGCACAATGAGCAGTTCTTC. Amino acids: CASSVGPDSKHNEQFF. The entire variable domain, with the rest obtained from reference TRBV9 and TRBJ2-1, is as follows: DSGVTQTPKHLITATGQRVTLRCSPRSGDLSVYWYQQSLDQGLQFLIQYYNGEERAKGNILERFSAQQFPDLHSELNLSSLELGDSALYFCASSVGPDSKHNEQFFGPGTRLTVL.

The V gene is TRBV5-1, the J gene TRBJ1-1; D unresolved. V dropped 4 bases and J dropped 4 bases, with 17 bases sitting between them. CDR3 size: 15 residues. Germline V gene sequence: CDR1 SGHRS, CDR2 YFSETQ. CDR3 nucleotide sequence: TGCGCCAGCAGCCCCCGGACCGCCGCGGGCACTGAAGCTTTCTTT. This encodes CASSPRTAAGTEAFF.

The rearrangement links TRBV7-3 to TRBJ2-1; no clear D. The CDR3 contains 15 residues. Germline V gene data show CDR1 as SGHTA and CDR2 as FQGTGA. V was pared by 0 bases and J by 4 bases, with 10 bases between. The CDR3 region has the DNA TGTGCCAGCAGCTTAACGTCGACAAGTTACAATGAGCAGTTCTTC. It is translated as CASSLTSTSYNEQFF.

The gene calls are TRBV7-9 and TRBJ2-2; no definite D call. Trimming left V 0 bases short and J 1 base short, with 9 bases between. Germline V gene data show CDR1 as SEHNR and CDR2 as FQNEAQ (reference sequence). CDR3 size: 16 residues. This chain's CDR3 is CASSLAYGLNTGELFF. CDR3 nucleotides: TGTGCCAGCAGCTTAGCGTACGGGTTGAACACCGGGGAGCTGTTTTTT. The complete variable domain, with remaining parts taken from reference TRBV7-9 and TRBJ2-2, reads DTGVSQNPRHKITKRGQNVTFRCDPISEHNRLYWYRQTLGQGPEFLTYFQNEAQLEKSRLLSDRFSAERPKGSFSTLEIQRTEQGDSAMYLCASSLAYGLNTGELFFGEGSRLTVL.

The chain is built from TRBV28 and TRBJ1-5; 8 nucleotides match TRBD1. The CDR3 is made up of 16 amino acids. Germline CDR1 reads MDHEN; CDR2 reads SYDVKM. V shed 7 bases, J shed 4 bases, and the junction held 12 bases outside the gene matches. The DNA for the CDR3 is TGTGCCAGCATCACCCCGACAGGGGCCCCTAATCAGCCCCAGCATTTT. Translated: CASITPTGAPNQPQHF. Together with reference TRBV28 and TRBJ1-5, the CDR3 gives the full variable domain: DVKVTQSSRYLVKRTGEKVFLECVQDMDHENMFWYRQDPGLGLRLIYFSYDVKMKEKGDIPEGYSVSREKKERFSLILESASTNQTSMYLCASITPTGAPNQPQHFGDGTRLSIL.

The CDR3 region is CASSLGTGLMYGYTF. The DNA for the CDR3 is TGTGCCAGCAGCTTAGGGACAGGGCTGATGTATGGCTACACCTTC. The rearrangement uses TRBV7-9 and TRBJ1-2; TRBD1 matches at 8 bases. V shed 1 base and J 5 bases; nucleotides not matched to a gene: 6. The CDR3 is made up of 15 amino acids. Per germline, CDR1 SEHNR and CDR2 FQNEAQ (reference sequence).